This T cell receptor beta chain appears in the sequencing data of a study of regulatory T cells in long-lasting Graves disease. Notes on the study in general: Persistent patients shared more public clonotypes (approximately 2,700) than newly diagnosed patients (approximately 1,000). Repertoires from persistent disease leaned toward TRBV28, TRBJ1-2 and TRBJ2-5.

This sample's time point: persistent/refractory GD, antithyroid drugs over 5 years with positive TRAb. PBMCs provided the RNA from which the TCR library was made. Patients came through an endocrinology department, and that department was in Xi'an, China. With iRepertoire HTBI primers and Arm-PCR of CDR3 regions, TCR beta libraries were built. Original analysis: Analysis of the samples identified 50 to 75 TRBV and 15 or so TRBJ segments. TCRdb re-derived calls from the multiplex PCR reads in MiXCR, one entry per CDR3 protein. The V and J calls and clone size come from TCRdb's table, not from the authors' own analysis. The table has about 660,000 distinct CDR3 sequences, 25% to 35% seen once. CDR1 is SGHDN, CDR2 FVKESK, per germline. Unmatched junction bases numbered 7, after V lost 4 bases and J lost 0 bases. The length of the CDR3 is 16 residues. This clonotype turned up a few times. Antigen specificity is unknown.

Specimen: peripheral blood mononuclear cells (PBMCs), collected when the disease was refractory, from a patient treated with antithyroid drugs. The receptor comes from a female donor with Graves disease. The chain carries TRBV14 and TRBJ1-1, with TRBD1 matching over 8 bases. The CDR3: CASSPRTGNMNTEAFF. The CDR3 DNA follows: TGTGCCAGCAGCCCCAGGACAGGGAACATGAACACTGAAGCTTTCTTT.